This T cell receptor beta chain stems from a study of blood T cell repertoires in COVID-19 (dated by TCRdb to 2018 to 2020). Regarding the study in general: Samples covering the acute and convalescent phases of COVID-19 were provided by collaborators in the United States, Italy and Spain. Nearly every sample came with metadata listing a de-identified subject ID, COVID-19 status, age in years and sex. The repertoires were released in a freely available public database intended as a resource for research on the immune response to SARS-CoV-2. The material from the prospective study consisted of cDNA or gDNA derived from T cells, B-cell-depleted T cells, or PBMCs. Where available, HLA class I and class II types were obtained from metadata supplied by the sample provider rather than from assay-based typing. Subjects who had been exposed to COVID-19, were actively infected with it, or had recovered from it provided the deeply sampled blood TCRbeta repertoires that made up the dataset. Samples were obtained from the ongoing ImmuneRACE study (first 160 participants) and from 1,254 subjects provided by 6 global collaborators.

What the work shows at the level of the full study, not this receptor alone: Clinical and demographic metadata were provided uncurated, with the amount varying by source and participant.

TCRbeta CDR3 regions were amplified from genomic DNA by means of the immunoSEQ Assay, a bias-controlled multiplex PCR. The authors' analysis ran thus. Nucleated cell counts per sample were estimated from amplification of reference gene primers within the assay. Sequence reads were collapsed and filtered to measure the absolute abundance of every unique TCRbeta CDR3 rearrangement. Productive Simpson clonality was computed per sample as the square root of Simpson's diversity index over productive rearrangements. TCRdb limited this immuneACCESS table to in-frame rearrangements with V and J called. A share of clones is missing; checked studies link under half to unresolved V genes, and the rest is unexplained. The V and J calls and clone size come from that table; D and trimming were worked out from the DNA. A total of around 150,000 clones appear in this sample, approximately 86% of them only once. The ten most abundant clones make up around 3.3% of the sample.

Including the terminal cysteine and phenylalanine, the CDR3 comprises 15 residues. Kept here is only the CDR3 DNA, which spans 45 bases and is read in frame from base 1. According to the germline V gene (reference sequence), CDR1 reads SEHNR and CDR2 reads FQNEAQ. The trim is 3 bases for V and 0 bases for J, with a gap of 9 bases between the germline ends. As regards this clone: Its specific antigen is unknown. Base qualities are not provided; no much larger clone lies one nucleotide away.

Each collaborating institution followed its own protocols to collect whole blood in K2EDTA tubes. For TCRbeta analysis, collaborators shipped samples as frozen whole blood, isolated PBMCs, or DNA extracted from either of those sample types. The sample consisted of peripheral blood. This clonotype originated in a man aged 70 or older with acute or convalescent COVID-19. The chain is made from TRBV7-9 and TRBJ1-3; a confident D gene designation cannot be given. The CDR3 has the sequence CASSLSSTSGNTIYF. The DNA is as follows: TGTGCCAGCAGCTTGTCCTCTACCTCTGGAAACACCATATATTTT.